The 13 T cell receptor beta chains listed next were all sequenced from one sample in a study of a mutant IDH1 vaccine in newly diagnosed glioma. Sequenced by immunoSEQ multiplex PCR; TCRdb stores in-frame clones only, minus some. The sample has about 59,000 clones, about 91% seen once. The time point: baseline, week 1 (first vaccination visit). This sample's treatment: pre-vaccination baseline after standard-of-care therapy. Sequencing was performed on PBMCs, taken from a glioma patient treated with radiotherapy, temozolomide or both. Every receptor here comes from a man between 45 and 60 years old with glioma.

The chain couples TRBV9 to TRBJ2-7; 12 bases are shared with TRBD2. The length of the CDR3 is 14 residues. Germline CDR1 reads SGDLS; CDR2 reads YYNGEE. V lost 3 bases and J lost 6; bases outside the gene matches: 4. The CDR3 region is CASSATSGSSEQYF. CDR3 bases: TGTGCCAGCAGCGCGACTAGCGGGAGTAGCGAGCAGTACTTC. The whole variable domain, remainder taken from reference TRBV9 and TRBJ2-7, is DSGVTQTPKHLITATGQRVTLRCSPRSGDLSVYWYQQSLDQGLQFLIQYYNGEERAKGNILERFSAQQFPDLHSELNLSSLELGDSALYFCASSATSGSSEQYFGPGTRLTVT.

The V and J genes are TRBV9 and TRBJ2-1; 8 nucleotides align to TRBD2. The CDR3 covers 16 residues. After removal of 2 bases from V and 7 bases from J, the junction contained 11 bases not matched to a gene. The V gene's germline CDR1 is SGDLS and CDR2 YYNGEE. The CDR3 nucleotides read TGTGCCAGCAGCGTGGTTAATCGGGGGGGCCAAAATGAGCAGTTCTTC. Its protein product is CASSVVNRGGQNEQFF.

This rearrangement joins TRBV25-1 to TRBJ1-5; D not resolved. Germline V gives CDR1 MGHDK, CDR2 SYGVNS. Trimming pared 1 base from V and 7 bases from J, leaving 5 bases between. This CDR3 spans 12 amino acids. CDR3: CASSESSQPQHF. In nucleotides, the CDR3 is TGTGCCAGCAGTGAATCAAGCCAGCCCCAGCATTTT.

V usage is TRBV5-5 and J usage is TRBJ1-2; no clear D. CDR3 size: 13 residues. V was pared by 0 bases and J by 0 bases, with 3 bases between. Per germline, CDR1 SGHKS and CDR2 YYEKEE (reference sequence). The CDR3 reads CASSLDTNYGYTF. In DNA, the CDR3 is TGTGCCAGCAGCTTGGACACTAACTATGGCTACACCTTC. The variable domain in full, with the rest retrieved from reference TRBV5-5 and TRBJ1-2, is DAGVTQSPTHLIKTRGQQVTLRCSPISGHKSVSWYQQVLGQGPQFIFQYYEKEERGRGNFPDRFSARQFPNYSSELNVNALLLGDSALYLCASSLDTNYGYTFGSGTRLTVV.

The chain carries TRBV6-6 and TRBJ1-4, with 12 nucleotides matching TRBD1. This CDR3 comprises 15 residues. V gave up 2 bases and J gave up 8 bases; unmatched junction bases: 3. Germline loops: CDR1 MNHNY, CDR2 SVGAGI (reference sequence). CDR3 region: CASSYQGTGGEKLFF. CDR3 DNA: TGTGCCAGCAGTTACCAAGGGACAGGGGGCGAAAAACTGTTTTTT.

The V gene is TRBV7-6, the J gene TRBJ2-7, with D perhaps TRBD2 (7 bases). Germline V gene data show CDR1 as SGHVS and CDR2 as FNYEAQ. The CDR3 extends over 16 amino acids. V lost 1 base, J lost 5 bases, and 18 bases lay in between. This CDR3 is CASSLGGGGSGNEQYF. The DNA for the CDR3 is TGTGCCAGCAGCTTAGGGGGGGGCGGGAGTGGCAACGAGCAGTACTTC.

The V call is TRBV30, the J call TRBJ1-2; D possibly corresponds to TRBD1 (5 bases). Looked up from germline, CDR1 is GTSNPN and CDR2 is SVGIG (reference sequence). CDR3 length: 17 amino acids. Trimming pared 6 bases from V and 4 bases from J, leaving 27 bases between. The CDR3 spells CACPLGGTSGGGYGYTF. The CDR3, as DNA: TGTGCCTGCCCCCTGGGGGGAACTTCTGGCGGCGGCTATGGCTACACCTTC.

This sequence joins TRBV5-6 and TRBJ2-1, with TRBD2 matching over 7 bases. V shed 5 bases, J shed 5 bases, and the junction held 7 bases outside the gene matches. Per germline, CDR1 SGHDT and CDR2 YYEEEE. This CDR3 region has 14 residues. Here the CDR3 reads CASSSGTTNNEQFF. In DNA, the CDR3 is TGTGCCAGCAGTTCCGGGACTACCAACAATGAGCAGTTCTTC. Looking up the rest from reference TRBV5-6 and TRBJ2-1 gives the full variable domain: DAGVTQSPTHLIKTRGQQVTLRCSPKSGHDTVSWYQQALGQGPQFIFQYYEEEERQRGNFPDRFSGHQFPNYSSELNVNALLLGDSALYLCASSSGTTNNEQFFGPGTRLTVL.

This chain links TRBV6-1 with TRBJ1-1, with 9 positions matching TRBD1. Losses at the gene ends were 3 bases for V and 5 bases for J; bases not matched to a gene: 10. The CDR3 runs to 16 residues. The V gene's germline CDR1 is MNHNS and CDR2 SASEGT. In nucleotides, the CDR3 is TGTGCCAGCAGTGATTATCTAGGGACAGGGTTGACTGAAGCTTTCTTT. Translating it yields CASSDYLGTGLTEAFF.

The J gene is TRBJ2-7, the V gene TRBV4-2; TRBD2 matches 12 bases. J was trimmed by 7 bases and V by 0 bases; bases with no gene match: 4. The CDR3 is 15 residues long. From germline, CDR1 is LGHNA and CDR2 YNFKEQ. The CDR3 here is CASSQELAGGREQYF. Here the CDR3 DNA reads TGTGCCAGCAGCCAAGAACTAGCGGGGGGTCGGGAGCAGTACTTC.

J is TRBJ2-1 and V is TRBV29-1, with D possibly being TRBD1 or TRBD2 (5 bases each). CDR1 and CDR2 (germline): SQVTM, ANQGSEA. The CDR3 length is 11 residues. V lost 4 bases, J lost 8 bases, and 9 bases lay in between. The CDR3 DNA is TGCAGCGTTGGGGGGATCCATGAGCAGTTCTTC. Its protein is CSVGGIHEQFF.

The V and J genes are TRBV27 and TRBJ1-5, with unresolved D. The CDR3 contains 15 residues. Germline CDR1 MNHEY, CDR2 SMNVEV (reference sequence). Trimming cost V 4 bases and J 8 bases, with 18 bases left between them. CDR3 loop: CASSSKRETMKPQHF. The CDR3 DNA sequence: TGTGCCAGCAGTTCGAAGAGGGAAACCATGAAGCCCCAGCATTTT.

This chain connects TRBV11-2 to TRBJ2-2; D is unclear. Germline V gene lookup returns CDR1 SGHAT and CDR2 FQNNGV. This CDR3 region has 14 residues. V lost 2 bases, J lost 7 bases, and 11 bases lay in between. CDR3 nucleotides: TGTGCCAGCAGCTTATTGCAGGTTTACGGGGAGCTGTTTTTT. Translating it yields CASSLLQVYGELFF.